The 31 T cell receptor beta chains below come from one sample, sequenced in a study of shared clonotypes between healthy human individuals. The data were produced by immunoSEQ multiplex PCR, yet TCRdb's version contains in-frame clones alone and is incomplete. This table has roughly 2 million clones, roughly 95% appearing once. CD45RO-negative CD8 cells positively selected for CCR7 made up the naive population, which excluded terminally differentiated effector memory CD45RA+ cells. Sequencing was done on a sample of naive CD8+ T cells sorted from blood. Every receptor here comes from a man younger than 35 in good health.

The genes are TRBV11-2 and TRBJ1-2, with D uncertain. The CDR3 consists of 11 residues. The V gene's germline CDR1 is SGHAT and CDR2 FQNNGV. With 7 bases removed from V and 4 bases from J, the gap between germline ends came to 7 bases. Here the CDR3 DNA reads TGTGCCAGCACGGAAGGCTATGGCTACACCTTC. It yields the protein CASTEGYGYTF.

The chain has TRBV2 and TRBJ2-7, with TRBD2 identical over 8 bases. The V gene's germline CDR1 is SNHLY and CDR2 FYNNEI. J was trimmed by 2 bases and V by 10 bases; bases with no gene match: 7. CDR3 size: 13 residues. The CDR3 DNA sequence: TGTGCCACCTCGGGGGGGCAGGCCTACGAGCAGTACTTC. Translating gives CATSGGQAYEQYF.

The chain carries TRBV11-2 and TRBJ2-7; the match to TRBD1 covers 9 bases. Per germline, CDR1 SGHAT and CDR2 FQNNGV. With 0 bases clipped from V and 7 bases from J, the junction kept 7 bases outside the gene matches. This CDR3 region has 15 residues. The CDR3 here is CASSLEVGQGEEQYF. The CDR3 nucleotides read TGTGCCAGCAGCTTAGAAGTGGGACAGGGAGAGGAGCAGTACTTC.

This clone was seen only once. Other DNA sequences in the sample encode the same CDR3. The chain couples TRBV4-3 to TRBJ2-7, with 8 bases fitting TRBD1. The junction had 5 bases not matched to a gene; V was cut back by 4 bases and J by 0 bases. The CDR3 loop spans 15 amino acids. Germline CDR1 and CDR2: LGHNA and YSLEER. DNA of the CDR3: TGCGCCAGCAGCCCCGGGACAGGCAGCTCCTACGAGCAGTACTTC. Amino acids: CASSPGTGSSYEQYF.

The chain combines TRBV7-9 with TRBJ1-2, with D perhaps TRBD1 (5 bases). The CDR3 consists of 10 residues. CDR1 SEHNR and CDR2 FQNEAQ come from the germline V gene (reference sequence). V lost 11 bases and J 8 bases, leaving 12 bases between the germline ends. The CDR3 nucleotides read TGTGCCTCCGGAGGGGAAGGCTACACCTTC. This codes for CASGGEGYTF.

This chain's CDR3 is CASSGAPRDLSAYEQYF. The CDR3 bases are TGTGCCAGCAGCGGTGCTCCCCGGGATCTATCTGCGTACGAGCAGTACTTC. The gene calls are TRBV7-2 and TRBJ2-7, with a weak D call TRBD2 (5 bases). V was shortened by 5 bases and J by 4 bases, with 24 bases between the two germline ends. Germline CDR1 SGHTA, CDR2 FQGNSA. The CDR3 loop spans 17 amino acids.

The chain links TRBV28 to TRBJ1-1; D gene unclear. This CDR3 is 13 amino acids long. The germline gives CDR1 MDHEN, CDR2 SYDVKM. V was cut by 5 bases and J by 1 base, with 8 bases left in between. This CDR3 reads CASSPGWNTEAFF. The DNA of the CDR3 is TGTGCCAGCAGTCCTGGGTGGAACACTGAAGCTTTCTTT.

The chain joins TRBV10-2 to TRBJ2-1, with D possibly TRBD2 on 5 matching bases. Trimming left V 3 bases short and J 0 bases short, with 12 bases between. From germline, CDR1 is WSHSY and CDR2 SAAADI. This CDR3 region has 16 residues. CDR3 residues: CASSDERRSSYNEQFF. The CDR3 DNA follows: TGCGCCAGCAGTGACGAGCGGAGGAGCTCCTACAATGAGCAGTTCTTC.

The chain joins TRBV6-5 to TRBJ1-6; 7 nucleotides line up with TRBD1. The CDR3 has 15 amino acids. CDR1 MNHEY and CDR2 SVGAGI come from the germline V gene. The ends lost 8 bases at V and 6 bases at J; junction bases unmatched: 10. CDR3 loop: CASGTTGVPNSPLHF. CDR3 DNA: TGTGCCAGCGGGACTACAGGGGTTCCTAATTCACCCCTCCACTTT.

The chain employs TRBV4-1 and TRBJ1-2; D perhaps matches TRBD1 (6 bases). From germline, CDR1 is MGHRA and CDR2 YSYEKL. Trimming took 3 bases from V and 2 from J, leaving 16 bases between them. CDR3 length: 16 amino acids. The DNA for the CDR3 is TGCGCCAGCAGCCAGCTTGGACAGCCTCTGAACTATGGCTACACCTTC. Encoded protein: CASSQLGQPLNYGYTF.

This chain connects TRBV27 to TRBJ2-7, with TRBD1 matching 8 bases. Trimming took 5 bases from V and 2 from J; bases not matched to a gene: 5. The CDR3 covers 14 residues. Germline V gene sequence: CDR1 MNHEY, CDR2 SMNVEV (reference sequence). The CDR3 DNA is TGTGCCAGCAGTCTGTTGGACAGGGCCTACGAGCAGTACTTC. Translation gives CASSLLDRAYEQYF.

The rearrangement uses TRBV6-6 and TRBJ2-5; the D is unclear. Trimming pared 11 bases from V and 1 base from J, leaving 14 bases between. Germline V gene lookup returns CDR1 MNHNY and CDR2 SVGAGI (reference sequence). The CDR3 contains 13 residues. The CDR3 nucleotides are TGTGCCTCCGTAGCAGATTTCCAAGAGACCCAGTACTTC. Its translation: CASVADFQETQYF.

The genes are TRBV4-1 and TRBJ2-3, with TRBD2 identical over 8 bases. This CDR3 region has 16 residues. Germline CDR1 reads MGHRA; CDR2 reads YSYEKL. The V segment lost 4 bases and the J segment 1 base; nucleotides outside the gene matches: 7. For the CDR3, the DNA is TGCGCCAGCAGCCCCCCGGGGGGGCCTGGCACAGATACGCAGTATTTT. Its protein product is CASSPPGGPGTDTQYF.

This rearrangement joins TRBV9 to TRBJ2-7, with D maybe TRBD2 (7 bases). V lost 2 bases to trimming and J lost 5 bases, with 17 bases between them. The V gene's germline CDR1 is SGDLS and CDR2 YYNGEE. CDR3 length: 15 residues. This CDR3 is CASSVGEGGRNEQYF. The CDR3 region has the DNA TGTGCCAGCAGCGTGGGCGAGGGGGGGCGGAACGAGCAGTACTTC.

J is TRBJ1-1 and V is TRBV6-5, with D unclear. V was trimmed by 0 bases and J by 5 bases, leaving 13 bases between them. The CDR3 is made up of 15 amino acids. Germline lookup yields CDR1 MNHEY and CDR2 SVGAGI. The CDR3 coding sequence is TGTGCCAGCAGTTACTCGACGCGACCAGGAACTGAAGCTTTCTTT. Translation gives CASSYSTRPGTEAFF.

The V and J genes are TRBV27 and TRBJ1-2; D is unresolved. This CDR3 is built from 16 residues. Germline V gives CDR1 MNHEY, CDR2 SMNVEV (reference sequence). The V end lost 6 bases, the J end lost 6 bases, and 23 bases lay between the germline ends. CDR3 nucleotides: TGTGCCAGCAGGACCTTAATTGGGCTTAAGTCAGATGGCTACACCTTC. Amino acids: CASRTLIGLKSDGYTF.

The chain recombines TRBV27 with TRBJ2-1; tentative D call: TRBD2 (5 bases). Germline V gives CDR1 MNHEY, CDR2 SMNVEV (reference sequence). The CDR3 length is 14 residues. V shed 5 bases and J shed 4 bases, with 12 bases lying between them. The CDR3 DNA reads TGTGCCAGCAGTACCCTGGGAGATTACAATGAGCAGTTCTTC. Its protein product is CASSTLGDYNEQFF.

CDR3 sequence: CASSQGQVLNEQFF. The CDR3, as DNA: TGTGCCAGCAGCCAAGGACAGGTCCTCAATGAGCAGTTCTTC. The V and J genes are TRBV7-9 and TRBJ2-1, with 7 nucleotides matching TRBD1. The CDR3 has 14 amino acids. Germline V gene sequence: CDR1 SEHNR, CDR2 FQNEAQ (reference sequence). V dropped 5 bases and J dropped 6; count of bases not matched to a gene: 7.

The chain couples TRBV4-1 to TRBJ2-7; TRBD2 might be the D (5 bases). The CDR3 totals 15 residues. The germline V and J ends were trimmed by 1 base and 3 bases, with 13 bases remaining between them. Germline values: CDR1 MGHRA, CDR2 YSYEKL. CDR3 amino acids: CASSQVGRGIYEQYF. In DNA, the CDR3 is TGCGCCAGCAGCCAAGTGGGCAGAGGGATCTACGAGCAGTACTTC.

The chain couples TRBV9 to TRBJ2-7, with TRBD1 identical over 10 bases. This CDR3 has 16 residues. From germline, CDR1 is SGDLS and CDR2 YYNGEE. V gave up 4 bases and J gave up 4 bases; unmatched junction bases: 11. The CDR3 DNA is TGTGCCAGCAGCCCCAGCGGGACAGGGGCATCGTACGAGCAGTACTTC. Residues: CASSPSGTGASYEQYF.

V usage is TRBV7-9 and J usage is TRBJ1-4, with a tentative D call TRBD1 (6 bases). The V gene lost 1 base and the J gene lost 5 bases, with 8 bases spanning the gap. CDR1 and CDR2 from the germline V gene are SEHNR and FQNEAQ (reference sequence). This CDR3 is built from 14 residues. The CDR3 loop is CASSLVGTNEKLFF. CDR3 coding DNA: TGTGCCAGCAGCTTAGTCGGGACAAATGAAAAACTGTTTTTT.

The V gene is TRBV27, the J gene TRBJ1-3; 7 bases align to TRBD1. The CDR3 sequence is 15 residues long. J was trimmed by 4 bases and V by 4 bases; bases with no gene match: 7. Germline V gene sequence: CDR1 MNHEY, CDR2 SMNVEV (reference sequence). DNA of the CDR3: TGTGCCAGCAGTTCAGACAGGGAGCGGGGAAACACCATATATTTT. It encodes CASSSDRERGNTIYF.

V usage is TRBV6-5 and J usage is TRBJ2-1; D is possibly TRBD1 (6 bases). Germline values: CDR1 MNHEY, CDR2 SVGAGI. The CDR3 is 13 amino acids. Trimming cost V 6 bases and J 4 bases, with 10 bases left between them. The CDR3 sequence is CASSWTDYNEQFF. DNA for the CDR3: TGTGCCAGCAGCTGGACAGATTACAATGAGCAGTTCTTC.

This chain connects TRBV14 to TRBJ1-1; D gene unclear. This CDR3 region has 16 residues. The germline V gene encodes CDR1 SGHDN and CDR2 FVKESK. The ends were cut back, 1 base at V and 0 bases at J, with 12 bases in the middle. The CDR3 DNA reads TGTGCCAGCAGCCAAGTGGCAGGAATATTGAACACTGAAGCTTTCTTT. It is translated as CASSQVAGILNTEAFF.

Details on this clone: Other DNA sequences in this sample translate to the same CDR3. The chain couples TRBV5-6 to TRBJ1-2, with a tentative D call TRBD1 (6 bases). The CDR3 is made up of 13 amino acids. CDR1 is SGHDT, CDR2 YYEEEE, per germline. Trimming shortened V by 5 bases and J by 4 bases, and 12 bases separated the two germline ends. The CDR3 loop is CASSLGGGYGYTF. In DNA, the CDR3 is TGTGCCAGCAGTCTAGGAGGGGGCTATGGCTACACCTTC. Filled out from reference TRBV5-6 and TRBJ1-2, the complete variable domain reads DAGVTQSPTHLIKTRGQQVTLRCSPKSGHDTVSWYQQALGQGPQFIFQYYEEEERQRGNFPDRFSGHQFPNYSSELNVNALLLGDSALYLCASSLGGGYGYTFGSGTRLTVV.

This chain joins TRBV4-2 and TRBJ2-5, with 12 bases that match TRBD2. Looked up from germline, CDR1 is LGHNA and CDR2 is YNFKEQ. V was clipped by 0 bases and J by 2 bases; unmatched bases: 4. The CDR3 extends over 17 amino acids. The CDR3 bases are TGTGCCAGCAGCCAAGAAGGGCTAGCGGGGGGGCAAGAGACCCAGTACTTC. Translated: CASSQEGLAGGQETQYF.

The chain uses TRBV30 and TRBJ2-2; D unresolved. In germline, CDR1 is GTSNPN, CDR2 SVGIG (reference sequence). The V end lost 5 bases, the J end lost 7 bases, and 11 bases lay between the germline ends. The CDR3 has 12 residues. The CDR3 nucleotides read TGTGCCTGGGGTAGGGCCGGCGGGGAGCTGTTTTTT. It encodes CAWGRAGGELFF.

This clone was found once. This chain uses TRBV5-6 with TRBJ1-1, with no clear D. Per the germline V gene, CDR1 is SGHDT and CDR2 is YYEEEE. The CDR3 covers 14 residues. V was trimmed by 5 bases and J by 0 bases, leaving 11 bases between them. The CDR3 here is CASSVIGVNTEAFF. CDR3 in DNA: TGTGCCAGCAGTGTAATAGGCGTGAACACTGAAGCTTTCTTT.

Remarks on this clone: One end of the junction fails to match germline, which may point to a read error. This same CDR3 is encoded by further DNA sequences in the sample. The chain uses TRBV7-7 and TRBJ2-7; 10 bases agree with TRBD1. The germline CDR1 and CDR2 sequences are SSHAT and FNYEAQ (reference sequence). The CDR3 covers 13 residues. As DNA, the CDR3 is TGTGCTAGCAGCCCGGGACAGGGGTACGAGCAGTACTTC. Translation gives CASSPGQGYEQYF. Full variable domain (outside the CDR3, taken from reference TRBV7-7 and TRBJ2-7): GAGVSQSPRYKVTKRGQDVTLRCDPISSHATLYWYQQALGQGPEFLTYFNYEAQPDKSGLPSDRFSAERPEGSISTLTIQRTEQRDSAMYRCASSPGQGYEQYFGPGTRLTVT.

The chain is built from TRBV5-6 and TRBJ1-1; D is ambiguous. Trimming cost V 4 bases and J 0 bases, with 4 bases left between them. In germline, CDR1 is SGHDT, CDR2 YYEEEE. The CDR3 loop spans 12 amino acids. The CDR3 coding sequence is TGTGCCAGCAGCATTATGAACACTGAAGCTTTCTTT. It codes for CASSIMNTEAFF.

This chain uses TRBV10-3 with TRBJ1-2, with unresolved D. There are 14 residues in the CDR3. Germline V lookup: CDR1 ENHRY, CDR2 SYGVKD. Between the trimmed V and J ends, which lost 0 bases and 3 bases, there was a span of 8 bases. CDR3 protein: CAISESIGDYGYTF. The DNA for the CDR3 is TGTGCCATCAGTGAGTCTATCGGGGACTATGGCTACACCTTC.